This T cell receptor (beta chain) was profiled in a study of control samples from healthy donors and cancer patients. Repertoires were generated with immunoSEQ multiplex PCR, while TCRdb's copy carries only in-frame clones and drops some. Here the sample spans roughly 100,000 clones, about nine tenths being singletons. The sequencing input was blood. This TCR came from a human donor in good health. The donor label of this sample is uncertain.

Here the CDR3 DNA reads TGTGCCAGCAGCTTGGTTAGGGGGCAGACCCAGTACTTC. As protein: CASSLVRGQTQYF. The chain has TRBV5-6 and TRBJ2-5, with 7 nucleotides matching TRBD1. Germline assignment: CDR1 SGHDT and CDR2 YYEEEE. The CDR3 covers 13 residues. After removal of 0 bases from V and 6 bases from J, the junction contained 2 bases not matched to a gene.